These 20 T cell receptor beta chains came from one sample sequenced in a study of blood T cell repertoires in COVID-19 (dated by TCRdb to about 2020). Preparation of the library involved the immunoSEQ multiplex PCR assay. The table was pulled from immuneACCESS by TCRdb, which kept in-frame rearrangements only. Such tables lose some clones; where checked, under half of the loss comes from unresolved V genes, and the rest has no known cause. This sample is represented by 70,000 to 80,000 clones; roughly 80% of them were singletons. The ten largest clones represent roughly 11% of the sample. Sequencing was performed on peripheral blood. The source of these receptors is a man aged 50 to 59 with acute or convalescent COVID-19.

The chain recombines TRBV10-3 with TRBJ1-1; 10 bases map to TRBD1. Per germline, CDR1 ENHRY and CDR2 SYGVKD. CDR3 size: 12 residues. Trimming took 8 bases from V and 5 from J; bases not matched to a gene: 2. CDR3 coding DNA: TGTGCCATCCGACAGGGGGCGACTGAAGCTTTCTTT. As protein: CAIRQGATEAFF.

CDR3 loop: CASAGDSNTQYF. CDR3 coding DNA: TGTGCTAGTGCCGGGGACTCCAATACGCAGTATTTT. V and J are TRBV12-5 and TRBJ2-3, with D tentatively TRBD2 (6 bases). V lost 7 bases and J lost 7, with 12 bases in between. CDR1 and CDR2 (germline): LGHNT, FRNRAP. The CDR3 covers 12 residues.

The rearrangement links TRBV30 to TRBJ1-1; D call uncertain. The V gene's germline CDR1 is GTSNPN and CDR2 SVGIG (reference sequence). CDR3 size: 14 residues. Trimming left V 0 bases short and J 6 bases short, with 14 bases between. CDR3 DNA: TGTGCCTGGAGTGTGGCGGTTTCGATTTCTGAAGCTTTCTTT. Translating it yields CAWSVAVSISEAFF.

V usage is TRBV12-3 or TRBV12-4 and J usage is TRBJ1-4; D gene ambiguous. V was trimmed by 3 bases and J by 13 bases, leaving 9 bases between them. The CDR3 sequence is 11 residues long. CDR3 nucleotides: TGTGCCAGCAGTTTTAGTGATGCACTGTTTTTT. Its protein is CASSFSDALFF.

V usage is TRBV6-5 and J usage is TRBJ2-3, with D perhaps matching TRBD2 (6 bases). CDR1 and CDR2 (germline): MNHEY, SVGAGI. The CDR3 contains 16 residues. Deletions cut 0 bases from V and 2 bases from J, with 12 bases between. CDR3 DNA sequence: TGTGCCAGCAGTTACTCTGGCGGCGGGAACACAGATACGCAGTATTTT. This encodes CASSYSGGGNTDTQYF.

This sequence joins TRBV5-4 and TRBJ1-2; D not resolved. The CDR3 consists of 15 residues. Germline V gene sequence: CDR1 SGHNT, CDR2 YYREEE (reference sequence). V was clipped by 0 bases and J by 4 bases, with 13 bases between them. In DNA form, the CDR3 reads TGTGCCAGCAGCTTGGTGACCCGAGGTAGCTATGGCTACACCTTC. It encodes CASSLVTRGSYGYTF.

This sequence joins TRBV18 and TRBJ1-4, with D perhaps TRBD1 (5 bases). The germline V and J ends were trimmed by 0 bases and 8 bases, with 13 bases remaining between them. The CDR3 is 15 amino acids. CDR1 KGHSH and CDR2 LQKENI come from the germline V gene. The CDR3 protein is CASSPPLQAAEKLFF. In nucleotides, the CDR3 is TGTGCCAGCTCACCACCGCTACAGGCCGCGGAAAAACTGTTTTTT.

The chain employs TRBV5-4 and TRBJ2-7, with 11 positions matching TRBD2. Trimming took 4 bases from V and 2 from J; bases not matched to a gene: 8. This CDR3 is built from 16 residues. CDR1 is SGHNT and CDR2 is YYREEE in the germline V gene (reference sequence). CDR3 in amino acids: CASSQLSGRATYEQYF. The CDR3 DNA follows: TGTGCCAGCAGCCAACTTAGCGGGAGGGCCACCTACGAGCAGTACTTC.

The chain uses TRBV7-2 and TRBJ1-2, with TRBD1 as a possible D gene (6 bases). The CDR3 contains 16 residues. Germline values: CDR1 SGHTA, CDR2 FQGNSA. V was pared by 5 bases and J by 7 bases, with 23 bases between. CDR3 DNA: TGTGCCAGCAGCAATTATGACAGGATCTCGCGCGGTGGCTACACCTTC. Translated, it gives CASSNYDRISRGGYTF.

The chain combines TRBV6-5 with TRBJ2-7; TRBD1 agrees at 11 bases. The CDR3 contains 15 residues. Germline V lookup: CDR1 MNHEY, CDR2 SVGAGI. Germline trimming cut 6 bases from V and 6 bases from J; bases unmatched to any gene: 10. The CDR3 DNA is TGTGCCAGCAGCTACCCGCAGGGGACAGGGGGCGAGCAGTACTTC. Protein sequence: CASSYPQGTGGEQYF.

The chain joins TRBV23-1 to TRBJ2-5; 7 positions match TRBD1. TRBV23-1 is filed as an ORF, its function uncertain. With V trimmed by 4 bases and J by 4 bases, 12 bases remained unmatched. The length of the CDR3 is 16 residues. The CDR3 region is CASSPFRQGSGETQYF. The CDR3 DNA reads as TGCGCCAGCAGTCCCTTCCGACAGGGCTCAGGAGAGACCCAGTACTTC.

J is TRBJ2-5 and V is TRBV10-3; 9 bases map to TRBD2. From germline, CDR1 is ENHRY and CDR2 SYGVKD. Germline trimming cut 9 bases from V and 7 bases from J; bases unmatched to any gene: 15. The CDR3 consists of 15 residues. The CDR3 nucleotides read TGTGCCATTGGGGCTAGCGGGGAGACTCAGGGGACCCAGTACTTC. Encoded protein: CAIGASGETQGTQYF.

The rearrangement uses TRBV9 and TRBJ1-2, with a tentative D call TRBD1 (5 bases). Looked up from germline, CDR1 is SGDLS and CDR2 is YYNGEE. V lost 0 bases to trimming and J lost 3 bases, with 12 bases between them. The CDR3 length is 15 residues. For the CDR3, the DNA is TGTGCCAGCAGCGTAGGGGGAGGGGTGGACTATGGCTACACCTTC. Translating it yields CASSVGGGVDYGYTF.

The chain recombines TRBV7-9 with TRBJ2-5; 10 bases map to TRBD2. This CDR3 comprises 17 residues. The V and J ends lost 7 bases and 4 bases, in that order; junction bases with no gene match: 15. Germline V gene data show CDR1 as SEHNR and CDR2 as FQNEAQ (reference sequence). This CDR3 reads CASTEAGGPGALETQYF. The CDR3 region has the DNA TGTGCCAGCACCGAAGCGGGAGGGCCAGGGGCCCTAGAGACCCAGTACTTC.

The chain joins TRBV7-8 to TRBJ2-2; possible D gene TRBD2, 5 bases. With 5 bases removed from V and 0 bases from J, the gap between germline ends came to 13 bases. This CDR3 contains 16 residues. CDR1 and CDR2 from the germline V gene are SGHVS and FQNEAQ. The CDR3 coding sequence is TGTGCCAGCAGCCCCCGGGGTGTTGCGAACACCGGGGAGCTGTTTTTT. Protein sequence: CASSPRGVANTGELFF.

The chain uses TRBV2 and TRBJ2-1; 13 bases line up with TRBD2. Germline CDR1 is SNHLY and CDR2 is FYNNEI. The J segment lost 15 bases and the V segment lost 6 bases, leaving 11 bases of the junction unmatched. This CDR3 has 14 residues. CDR3 in DNA: TGTGCCAGCAGGCCAACGACTAGCGGGGGGCTATGGTTCTTC. This translates into CASRPTTSGGLWFF.

The chain uses TRBV28 and TRBJ2-5; 9 nucleotides match TRBD1. Unmatched junction bases numbered 10, after V lost 3 bases and J lost 5 bases. This CDR3 spans 16 amino acids. The germline CDR1 and CDR2 sequences are MDHEN and SYDVKM. In DNA form, the CDR3 reads TGTGCCAGCAGTTTTCCGGGGACAGGGCTATCCGAGACCCAGTACTTC. Amino acid sequence: CASSFPGTGLSETQYF.

This chain joins TRBV19 and TRBJ2-7, with 12 nucleotides matching TRBD2. Germline-derived CDR1 and CDR2 are LNHDA and SQIVND (reference sequence). The ends lost 4 bases at V and 4 bases at J; junction bases unmatched: 5. CDR3 length: 15 amino acids. CDR3 DNA sequence: TGTGCCAGTAGTAAAACGACTAGCGGGAGTTACGAGCAGTACTTC. It translates to CASSKTTSGSYEQYF.

V and J are TRBV7-9 and TRBJ1-1; 8 positions match TRBD1. Germline CDR1 reads SEHNR; CDR2 reads FQNEAQ (reference sequence). CDR3 size: 15 residues. Trimming took 5 bases from V and 4 from J; bases not matched to a gene: 9. This CDR3 is CASSVLTGEVTEAFF. The CDR3 coding sequence is TGTGCCAGCAGCGTGCTGACAGGGGAGGTCACTGAAGCTTTCTTT.

The sample holds a few counts of this clone. The chain couples TRBV28 to TRBJ2-1; the match to TRBD2 covers 7 bases. Unmatched junction bases numbered 12, after V lost 9 bases and J lost 16 bases. This CDR3 is built from 11 residues. In germline, CDR1 is MDHEN, CDR2 SYDVKM. The CDR3, as DNA: TGTGCCAGTACCCCGGGGCGGGAGCGATTCTTC. As protein: CASTPGRERFF. Based on the CDR3 plus reference TRBV28 and TRBJ2-1, the full variable domain is DVKVTQSSRYLVKRTGEKVFLECVQDMDHENMFWYRQDPGLGLRLIYFSYDVKMKEKGDIPEGYSVSREKKERFSLILESASTNQTSMYLCASTPGRERFFGPGTRLTVL.